These T cell receptor beta chains were read from a single sample in a study of blood T cell repertoires in COVID-19. The table came from immunoSEQ multiplex PCR; TCRdb's copy has only in-frame clones and leaves some out. This sample yields about 55,000 clones, of which 80% to 95% are seen a single time; approximately 15% belongs to the top ten. The sample was peripheral blood. The receptors originated from a human donor with active COVID-19. The donor label of this sample is uncertain. CDR3s include the opening cysteine and the closing phenylalanine or tryptophan. Each record gives: clone size, V gene, J gene, D gene, CDR3 DNA, CDR3 protein. A D gene is named only where the DNA matches it firmly. Part of the rows lack a size; the others show once, few, many or a class for expanded clones.

few	TRBV27	TRBJ2-7	.	TGTGCCAGCAGTCGGCGACTAGGTCTCGAATACGAGCAGTACTTC	CASSRRLGLEYEQYF
.	TRBV4-3	TRBJ1-1	.	TGCGCCAGCAGCCAAGACGGCGGGGGGACTGAAGCTTTCTTT	CASSQDGGGTEAFF
once	TRBV18	TRBJ2-1	.	TGTGCCAGCTCACCACCGTCGGCAGGGCGAAATGAGCAGTTCTTC	CASSPPSAGRNEQFF
.	TRBV9	TRBJ1-2	TRBD1	TGTGCCAGCAGCGTAGAGGGGACAGTTAACTATGGCTACACCTTC	CASSVEGTVNYGYTF
.	TRBV9	TRBJ1-2	TRBD1	TGTGCCAGCAGCGTCACGGGACAGGGGAACTATGGCTACACCTTC	CASSVTGQGNYGYTF
once	TRBV6-5	TRBJ2-1	.	TGTGCCAGCGGACTCTACAATGAGCAGTTCTTC	CASGLYNEQFF
.	TRBV18	TRBJ2-1	.	TGTGCCAGCTCACCGGCGGGTATGGGTCAGTTCTTC	CASSPAGMGQFF
few	TRBV19	TRBJ2-7	.	TGTGCCAGTAGTATCCGAGAAGAGCAGTACTTC	CASSIREEQYF
.	TRBV20-1	TRBJ1-2	.	TGCAGTGCTAGTAGCTTCACGGGCAGGCAGAGGGATGGCTACACCTTC	CSASSFTGRQRDGYTF
.	TRBV9	TRBJ1-6	.	TGTGCCAGCAGCGTATCTGGGCAGATTAATTCACCCCTCCACTTT	CASSVSGQINSPLHF
once	TRBV29-1	TRBJ2-7	TRBD2	TGCAGCGCTGGACTAGCGGGAGCTAACGAGCAGTACTTC	CSAGLAGANEQYF
.	TRBV5-1	TRBJ1-6	.	TGCGCCAGCAGCTTGGCCCCAGGTTGGTCCTATAATTCACCCCTCCACTTT	CASSLAPGWSYNSPLHF
.	TRBV28	TRBJ2-3	.	TGTGCCAGCAGTTTAGGACAGTACACAGATACGCAGTATTTT	CASSLGQYTDTQYF
.	TRBV5-1	TRBJ2-7	TRBD1	TGCGCCAGCAGCTCGTGGTTAGACAGGGGGAAATCCTACGAGCAGTACTTC	CASSSWLDRGKSYEQYF
.	TRBV5-1	TRBJ1-1	.	TGCGCCAGCAGCTTGGGGAGCAGGGGTTTTACTGAAGCTTTCTTT	CASSLGSRGFTEAFF
.	TRBV4-2	TRBJ1-3	TRBD1	TGTGCCAGCCTGGACAGGAGCTCTGGAAACACCATATATTTT	CASLDRSSGNTIYF
.	TRBV9	TRBJ1-2	TRBD1	TGTGCCAGCAGCCCGAGGGGGCAGATTAACTATGGCTACACCTTC	CASSPRGQINYGYTF
.	TRBV14	TRBJ1-4	TRBD1	TGTGCCAGCAGCTACCGACAGGGCGCAACTAATGAAAAACTGTTTTTT	CASSYRQGATNEKLFF
.	TRBV6-5	TRBJ2-3	.	TGTGCCAGCAGTCCAAGGGGGTTGGGGGATACGCAGTATTTT	CASSPRGLGDTQYF
.	TRBV13	TRBJ2-2	.	TGTGCCAGCTATGGGACAAGCGCGAACACCGGGGAGCTGTTTTTT	CASYGTSANTGELFF
.	TRBV10-3	TRBJ1-1	TRBD1	TGTGCCATCTCTACGCCGGGACAGGGGAACACTGAAGCTTTCTTT	CAISTPGQGNTEAFF
.	TRBV6-5	TRBJ1-6	.	TGTGCCAGCAGGGCGGGCTCCTATAATTCACCCCTCCACTTT	CASRAGSYNSPLHF
.	TRBV6-2/TRBV6-3	TRBJ2-2	TRBD1	TGTGCCAGCAGCTCCAATCCCCTGGGGACAGGGCTTTTAGGTGGGGAGCTGTTTTTT	CASSSNPLGTGLLGGELFF
.	TRBV6-1	TRBJ2-7	TRBD1	TGTGCCAGCAGTGGAGGTGGGACAGGGGGTAGGTACGAGCAGTACTTC	CASSGGGTGGRYEQYF
few	TRBV28	TRBJ1-5	.	TGTGCCACCCTACCGGGAAGCGTAAATCAGCCCCAGCATTTT	CATLPGSVNQPQHF
.	TRBV15	TRBJ1-1	.	TGTGCCACCAGCAGACGGGTAAACACTGAAGCTTTCTTT	CATSRRVNTEAFF
few	TRBV5-1	TRBJ2-7	TRBD1	TGCGCCAGCAGCGTTGGGACAGGGGGCGGCTACGAGCAGTACTTC	CASSVGTGGGYEQYF
.	TRBV10-3	TRBJ2-7	TRBD2	TGTGCCATCAGTGGGAATCCTAGCGGGAGTCAAGAGGCCTACGAGCAGTACTTC	CAISGNPSGSQEAYEQYF
.	TRBV7-3	TRBJ2-1	TRBD2	TGTGCCAGCAGCTTATACCCCCCCGGACTAGCGGGAGGGCCGTACAATGAGCAGTTCTTC	CASSLYPPGLAGGPYNEQFF
.	TRBV19	TRBJ2-3	.	TGTGCCAGTAGTTGGTTCAGGGGGGCGGGCACAGATACGCAGTATTTT	CASSWFRGAGTDTQYF
.	TRBV5-1	TRBJ2-1	TRBD2	TGCGCCAGCAGTAACGGGACTAGCGGGGTGAATGAGCAGTTCTTC	CASSNGTSGVNEQFF
.	TRBV2	TRBJ2-5	.	TGTGCCAGCATTCGGTACTCTTCCCAAGAGACCCAGTACTTC	CASIRYSSQETQYF
.	TRBV15	TRBJ2-7	TRBD2	TGTGCCACCAGCAGCGGGGTGTTTCGGGGGGGTACAGACGAGCAGTACTTC	CATSSGVFRGGTDEQYF
once	TRBV2	TRBJ2-7	TRBD1	TGTGCCAGCAGTGCATGGGACAGGGCGGGTGAGCAGTACTTC	CASSAWDRAGEQYF
.	TRBV7-6	TRBJ1-2	.	TGTGCCAGCAGCTCCCTCGACAGCCCCTATGGCTACACCTTC	CASSSLDSPYGYTF
.	TRBV20-1	TRBJ1-2	.	TGCAGTGCTAGAGAGGGGGCTTTCTACACCTTC	CSAREGAFYTF
.	TRBV7-9	TRBJ2-1	TRBD2	TGTGCCAGCAGCCCCCCTAGCGGGAGCGGCAATGAGCAGTTCTTC	CASSPPSGSGNEQFF
.	TRBV12-3/TRBV12-4	TRBJ2-5	TRBD1	TGTGCCAGCACCCTAGGGACAGGAGAGACCCAGTACTTC	CASTLGTGETQYF
few	TRBV21-1	TRBJ1-2	.	TGTGCCAGGCCCTTCGGATGGCGGGACTATGGCTACACCTTC	CARPFGWRDYGYTF
.	TRBV5-1	TRBJ2-7	.	TGCGCCAGCAGCTTGGTCGGGGGGCACGAGCAGTACTTC	CASSLVGGHEQYF
.	TRBV28	TRBJ2-1	.	TGTGCCAGCCAGGGTAACAATGAGCAGTTCTTC	CASQGNNEQFF
.	TRBV29-1	TRBJ2-7	TRBD2	TGCAGCGTTGAAGCAGCGGGAGGTTCCTACGAGCAGTACTTC	CSVEAAGGSYEQYF
.	TRBV7-3	TRBJ1-2	.	TGTGCCAGCAGCTCCGTTGGAGGCTATGGCTACACCTTC	CASSSVGGYGYTF
.	TRBV7-8	TRBJ1-6	TRBD1	TGTGCCAGCAGCCGAGGGACAGGGGGCCTTCATAATTCACCCCTCCACTTT	CASSRGTGGLHNSPLHF
.	TRBV28	TRBJ1-1	.	TGTGCCAGCAGTTTATGGGGGGCAAAGGCTTTCTTT	CASSLWGAKAFF
.	TRBV25-1	TRBJ2-3	.	TGTGCCAGCAGAATAGGGGCAGGGGTGGACACAGATACGCAGTATTTT	CASRIGAGVDTDTQYF
.	TRBV19	TRBJ1-5	TRBD1	TGTGCCAGTAGTGATCTACAGGGGCTAGATCAGCCCCAGCATTTT	CASSDLQGLDQPQHF
.	TRBV7-2	TRBJ2-3	TRBD1	TGTGCCAGCAGCCTTCAGGGGGCTAAAGATACGCAGTATTTT	CASSLQGAKDTQYF
.	TRBV19	TRBJ1-2	.	TGTGCCAGTAGTAGATACAGGGCGGATGGCTACACCTTC	CASSRYRADGYTF
.	TRBV29-1	TRBJ2-7	TRBD1	TGCAGCGTTGGGGTGACAGGGGGCGAGCAGTACTTC	CSVGVTGGEQYF
.	TRBV30	TRBJ2-1	TRBD1	TGTGCCTGGAGCCCCTTGGACAGGGGATCAAATGAGCAGTTCTTC	CAWSPLDRGSNEQFF
.	TRBV6-6	TRBJ2-2	TRBD1	TGTGCCAGCAGTTCTCCGGGACAGGGTGCTCCCGGGGAGCTGTTTTTT	CASSSPGQGAPGELFF
.	TRBV18	TRBJ1-4	.	TGTGCCAGCTCACCGGGGGGGACAACTAATGAAAAACTGTTTTTT	CASSPGGTTNEKLFF
.	TRBV25-1	TRBJ2-3	.	TGTGCCAGCAGTGCCTCCGGGACATCCTGGGACACAGATACGCAGTATTTT	CASSASGTSWDTDTQYF
.	TRBV3-1/TRBV3-2	TRBJ1-1	TRBD1	TGTGCCAGCAGCCCCGAATGGACAGGGAACACTGAAGCTTTCTTT	CASSPEWTGNTEAFF
.	TRBV19	TRBJ2-5	.	TGTGCCAGTAGTCTAGGACCGGCGGCACAAGAGACCCAGTACTTC	CASSLGPAAQETQYF
.	TRBV7-2	TRBJ1-5	.	TGTGCCAGCAGCTTAGGACTGGGGCCCCAGCATTTT	CASSLGLGPQHF
.	TRBV2	TRBJ2-7	.	TGTGCCAGCAGTGAATTGGGGGCAAGAAACTTCTACGAGCAGTACTTC	CASSELGARNFYEQYF
.	TRBV5-6	TRBJ2-1	.	TGTGCCAGCAGCTTGACGGAGAGTGAGCAGTTCTTC	CASSLTESEQFF
.	TRBV2	TRBJ2-3	.	TGTGCCAGCCGAGGGAGTCCGGATACGCAGTATTTT	CASRGSPDTQYF